The subject of this entry is one T cell receptor beta chain. Antigen: not known. The CDR3 has 16 amino acids. The trim removed 5 bases at V and 2 bases at J, leaving 9 bases unmatched. Germline V CDR1 and CDR2: SGHAT, FQDESV (reference sequence). Original methodology: ImmunoSEQ only sent back junction sequences with no quality scores, so filtering was done differently. Assay: immunoSEQ multiplex PCR; the TCRdb copy retains only in-frame clones and omits some. The D gene and trimming were derived from the DNA, and the V and J assignments and clone size from that table. The profile shows approximately 1.4 million clones, 95% to 99% of them singletons. The record originates from a study of shared clonotypes between healthy human individuals. Notes on the study in general: Sampling included only blood; tissue repertoires likely differ. Across subsets, estimated richness was generally greater for naive than for memory populations.

V usage is TRBV11-1 and J usage is TRBJ1-3, with TRBD1 matching 7 bases. Sequencing input: naive CD4+ T cells sorted from blood. Regarding subset: CD45RA+ positively selected. The sequence was collected from a man aged 25-45 years in good health. Here the CDR3 reads CASSLSGQSPGNTIYF. The CDR3 region has the DNA TGTGCCAGCAGCCTATCGGGACAGAGTCCTGGAAACACCATATATTTT.